This T cell receptor beta chain was sequenced in a study of OX40 agonist ivuxolimab in advanced cancers. Describing the broader study: Ivuxolimab was an agonistic, fully human IgG2 monoclonal antibody directed against OX40 (CD134), a costimulatory receptor. Intravenous ivuxolimab was administered to patients every 2 weeks at six dose levels: 0.01, 0.1, 0.3, 1.5, 3 and 10 mg/kg. Of the 50 to 55 dose-escalation patients, hepatocellular carcinoma was present in about 20, melanoma in approximately 15, renal cell carcinoma in 9 and head and neck cancer in 9. In the dose-escalation cohort, 82.7% of patients were male, and the mean age was 60 years with a range of roughly 23 to 79. Patients were allowed to have had prior anti-PD-1, anti-PD-L1 or anti-CTLA-4 therapy, and more than 30% of the dose-escalation patients had previously received checkpoint inhibitors. Three dose-escalation patients achieved partial responses, one with hepatocellular carcinoma and two with cutaneous melanoma. The purpose of peripheral TCRbeta sequencing was to test whether ivuxolimab changed TCR sequence diversity and led to clonal T-cell expansion. The paper covers the monotherapy dose-escalation part of the phase I ivuxolimab trial, which included N = 52 patients.

Overall study results and their limits: The antigen specificity of the clonally expanded peripheral T cells was not determined. After ivuxolimab, CD8+ T cells had more expanded clones than CD4+ T cells on average. At doses of 0.1 to 3.0 mg/kg, clonal expansion of both CD4+ and CD8+ T cells in blood was seen between baseline and week 6. In partial responders in the 0.1-3.0 mg/kg groups, normalized peripheral clonal expansion was found to be among the lowest, especially among CD8+ T cells. Low levels of normalized T-cell clonal expansion were also shown by some nonresponding patients.

On this clone: It lacks a known antigen. The sample holds no much larger clone one base away, and base qualities are not on file.

Genomic DNA was extracted from sorted cells for sequencing of the TCRbeta CDR3 region. The immunoSEQ Assay was used to sequence the TCRbeta CDR3 regions. TCRdb took this table from immuneACCESS and kept in-frame rearrangements with V and J called. Such tables lack part of the clones; where checked against another copy, unresolved V genes explain under half of the gap, and the rest is unexplained. This sample lists about 76,000 clones; about 87% were detected once. Together, the top ten hold 2.5% to 3% of the sample. The trial excluded patients who had a history of autoimmune disease or were on systemic immunosuppression. Peripheral blood for TCR sequencing was drawn from every dose cohort at baseline, at cycle 4 day 1 and at cycle 7 day 1. The samples were drawn from a first-in-human, open-label, multicenter phase I dose-escalation trial of ivuxolimab. Adults with locally advanced or metastatic melanoma, renal cell, hepatocellular, or head and neck squamous cell carcinoma were enrolled in the trial. Before TCR sequencing, CD4+ T cells and CD8+ T cells from peripheral blood were sorted into separate populations.

From a lookup of the germline V gene, CDR1 and CDR2 are SGDLS and YYNGEE. V is clipped by 4 bases and J by 1 base, and the sequence between their germline boundaries is 15 bases long. The CDR3 runs 15 amino acids, cysteine and phenylalanine included. CDR3 DNA is the only sequence kept; it has 45 bases, read in frame from the first base. The receptor was isolated from an adult with an advanced solid tumor such as melanoma, head and neck, liver or kidney cancer. Recombination joined TRBV9 with TRBJ2-7; perhaps TRBD2 is the D gene, with 6 bases matching. Sequencing was performed on CD4+ or CD8+ T cells sorted from blood, taken in a trial of the OX40 agonist ivuxolimab. The CDR3 here reads CASSPHGAGSYEQYF. The DNA is TGTGCCAGCAGCCCCCATGGGGCGGGATCCTACGAGCAGTACTTC. Beyond the CDR3, the reference TRBV9 and TRBJ2-7 genes provide the residues; the full variable domain reads: DSGVTQTPKHLITATGQRVTLRCSPRSGDLSVYWYQQSLDQGLQFLIQYYNGEERAKGNILERFSAQQFPDLHSELNLSSLELGDSALYFCASSPHGAGSYEQYFGPGTRLTVT.